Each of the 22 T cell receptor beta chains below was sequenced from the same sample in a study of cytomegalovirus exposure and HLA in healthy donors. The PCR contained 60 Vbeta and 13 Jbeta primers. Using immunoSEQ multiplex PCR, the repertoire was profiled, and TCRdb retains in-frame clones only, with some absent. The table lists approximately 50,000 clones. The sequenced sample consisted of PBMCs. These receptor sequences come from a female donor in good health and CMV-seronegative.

CDR3 sequence: CASSHRQGPNEKLFF. In nucleotides, the CDR3 is TGCGCCAGCAGCCATCGGCAGGGCCCTAATGAAAAACTGTTTTTT. The V call is TRBV4-1, the J call TRBJ1-4; the D gene is possibly TRBD1 (5 bases). With 3 bases removed from V and 3 bases from J, the gap between germline ends came to 11 bases. Germline assignment: CDR1 MGHRA and CDR2 YSYEKL. The CDR3 is 15 amino acids.

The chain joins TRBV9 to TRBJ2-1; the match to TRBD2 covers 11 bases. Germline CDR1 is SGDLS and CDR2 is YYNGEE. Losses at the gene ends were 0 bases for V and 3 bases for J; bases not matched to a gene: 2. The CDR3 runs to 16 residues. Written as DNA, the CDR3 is TGTGCCAGCAGCGTAGTAGCGGGGGGGCACTACAATGAGCAGTTCTTC. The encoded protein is CASSVVAGGHYNEQFF.

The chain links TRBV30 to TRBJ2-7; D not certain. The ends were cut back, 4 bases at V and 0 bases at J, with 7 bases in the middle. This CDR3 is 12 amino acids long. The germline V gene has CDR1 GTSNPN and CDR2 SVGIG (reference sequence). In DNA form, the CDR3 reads TGTGCCTGGAAATTGGCCTCCTACGAGCAGTACTTC. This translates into CAWKLASYEQYF.

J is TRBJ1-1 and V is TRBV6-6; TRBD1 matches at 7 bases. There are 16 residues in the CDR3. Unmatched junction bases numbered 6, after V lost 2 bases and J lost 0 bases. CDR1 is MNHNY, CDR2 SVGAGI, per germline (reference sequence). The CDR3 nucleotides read TGTGCCAGCAGTTACGACAGGGCCACCCTGAACACTGAAGCTTTCTTT. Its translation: CASSYDRATLNTEAFF.

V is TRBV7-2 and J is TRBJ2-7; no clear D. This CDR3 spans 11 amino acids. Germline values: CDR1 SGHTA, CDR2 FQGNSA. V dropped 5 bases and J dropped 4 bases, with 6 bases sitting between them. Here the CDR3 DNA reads TGTGCCAGCAGCCCCGTGTACGAGCAGTACTTC. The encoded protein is CASSPVYEQYF.

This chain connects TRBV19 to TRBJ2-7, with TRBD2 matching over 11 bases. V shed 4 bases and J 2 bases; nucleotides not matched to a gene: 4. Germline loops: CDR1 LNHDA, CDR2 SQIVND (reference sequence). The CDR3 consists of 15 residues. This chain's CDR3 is CASSTRLAGTYEQYF. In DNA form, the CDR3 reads TGTGCCAGTAGTACCCGACTAGCGGGGACCTACGAGCAGTACTTC.

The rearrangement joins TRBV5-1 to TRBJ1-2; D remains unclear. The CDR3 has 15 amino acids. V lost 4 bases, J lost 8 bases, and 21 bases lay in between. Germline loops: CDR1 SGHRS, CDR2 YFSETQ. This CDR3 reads CASSLSHSEKGGYTF. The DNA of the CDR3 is TGCGCCAGCAGCCTGTCCCATTCGGAGAAAGGAGGCTACACCTTC.

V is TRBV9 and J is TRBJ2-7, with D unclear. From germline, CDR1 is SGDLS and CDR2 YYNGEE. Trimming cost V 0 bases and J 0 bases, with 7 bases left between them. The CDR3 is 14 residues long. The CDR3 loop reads CASSVGVLSYEQYF. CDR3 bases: TGTGCCAGCAGCGTAGGAGTCCTCTCCTACGAGCAGTACTTC.

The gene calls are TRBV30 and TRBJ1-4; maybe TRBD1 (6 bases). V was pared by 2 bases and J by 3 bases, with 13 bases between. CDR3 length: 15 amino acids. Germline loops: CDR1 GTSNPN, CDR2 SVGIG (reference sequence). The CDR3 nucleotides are TGTGCCTGGAGTAAGATACAGGGCGCTAATGAAAAACTGTTTTTT. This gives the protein CAWSKIQGANEKLFF. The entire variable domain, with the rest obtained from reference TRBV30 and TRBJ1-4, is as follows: SQTIHQWPATLVQPVGSPLSLECTVEGTSNPNLYWYRQAAGRGLQLLFYSVGIGQISSEVPQNLSASRPQDRQFILSSKKLLLSDSGFYLCAWSKIQGANEKLFFGSGTQLSVL.

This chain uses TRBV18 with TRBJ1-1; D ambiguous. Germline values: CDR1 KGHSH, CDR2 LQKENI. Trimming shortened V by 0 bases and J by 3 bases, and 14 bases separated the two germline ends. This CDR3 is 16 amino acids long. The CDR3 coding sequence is TGTGCCAGCTCACCACCGTCTACTGCCGGGGACACTGAAGCTTTCTTT. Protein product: CASSPPSTAGDTEAFF.

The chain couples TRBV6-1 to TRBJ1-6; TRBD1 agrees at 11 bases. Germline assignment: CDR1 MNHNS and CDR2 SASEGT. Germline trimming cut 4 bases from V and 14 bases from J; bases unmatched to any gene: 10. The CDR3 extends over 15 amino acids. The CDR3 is CASSAGTGGGKALHF. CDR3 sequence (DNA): TGTGCCAGCAGTGCCGGGACAGGGGGGGGAAAGGCCCTCCACTTT.

CDR3 amino acids: CASSQPGQGPNYGYTF. The CDR3 nucleotides are TGCGCCAGCAGCCAACCGGGACAGGGGCCTAACTATGGCTACACCTTC. The chain combines TRBV4-1 with TRBJ1-2; 10 positions agree with TRBD1. This CDR3 has 16 residues. Trimming took 2 bases from V and 0 from J; bases not matched to a gene: 3. Germline values: CDR1 MGHRA, CDR2 YSYEKL.

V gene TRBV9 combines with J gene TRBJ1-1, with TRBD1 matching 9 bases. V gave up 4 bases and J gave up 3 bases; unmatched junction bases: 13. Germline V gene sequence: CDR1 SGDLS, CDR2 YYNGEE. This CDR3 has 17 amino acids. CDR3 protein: CASSSSRDRVRDTEAFF. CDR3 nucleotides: TGTGCCAGCAGCTCCTCCCGGGACAGGGTACGAGACACTGAAGCTTTCTTT.

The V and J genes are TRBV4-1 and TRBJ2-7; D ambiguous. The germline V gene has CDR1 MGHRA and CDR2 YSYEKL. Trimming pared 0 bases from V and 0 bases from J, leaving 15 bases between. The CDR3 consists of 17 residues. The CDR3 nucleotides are TGCGCCAGCAGCCAAGATTTCCGTCCAGTAGCCTCCTACGAGCAGTACTTC. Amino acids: CASSQDFRPVASYEQYF.

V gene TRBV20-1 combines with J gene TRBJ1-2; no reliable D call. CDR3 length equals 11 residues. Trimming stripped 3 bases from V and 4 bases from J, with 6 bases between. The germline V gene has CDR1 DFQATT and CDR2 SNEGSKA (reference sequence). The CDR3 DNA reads TGCAGTGCTAGCGCTACCTATGGCTACACCTTC. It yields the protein CSASATYGYTF.

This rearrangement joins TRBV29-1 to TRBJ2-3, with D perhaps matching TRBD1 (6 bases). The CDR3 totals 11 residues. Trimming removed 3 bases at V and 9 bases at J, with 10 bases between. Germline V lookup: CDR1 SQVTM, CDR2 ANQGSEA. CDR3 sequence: CSVEGADTQYF. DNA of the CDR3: TGCAGCGTTGAGGGGGCCGACACGCAGTATTTT.

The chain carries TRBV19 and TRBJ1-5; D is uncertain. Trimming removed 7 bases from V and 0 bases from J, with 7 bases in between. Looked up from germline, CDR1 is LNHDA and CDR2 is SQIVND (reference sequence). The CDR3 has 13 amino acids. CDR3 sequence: CASTGYSNQPQHF. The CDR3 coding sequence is TGTGCCAGTACAGGCTATAGCAATCAGCCCCAGCATTTT.

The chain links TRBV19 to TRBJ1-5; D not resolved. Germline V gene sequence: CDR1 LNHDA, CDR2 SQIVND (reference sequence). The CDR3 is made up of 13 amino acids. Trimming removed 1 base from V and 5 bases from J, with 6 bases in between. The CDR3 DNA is TGTGCCAGTAGTATAGGGGGAGATCAGCCCCAGCATTTT. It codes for CASSIGGDQPQHF.

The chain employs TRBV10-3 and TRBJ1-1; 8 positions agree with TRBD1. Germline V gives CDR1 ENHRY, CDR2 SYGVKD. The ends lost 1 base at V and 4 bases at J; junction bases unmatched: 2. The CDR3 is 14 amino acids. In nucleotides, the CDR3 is TGTGCCATCAGTGAGTTCAGGGGGCCCACTGAAGCTTTCTTT. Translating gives CAISEFRGPTEAFF.

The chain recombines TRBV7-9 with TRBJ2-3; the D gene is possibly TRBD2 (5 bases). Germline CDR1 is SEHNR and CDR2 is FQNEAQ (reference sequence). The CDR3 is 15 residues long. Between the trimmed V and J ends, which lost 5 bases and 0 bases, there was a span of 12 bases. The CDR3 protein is CASSQGLPSTDTQYF. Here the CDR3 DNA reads TGTGCCAGCAGCCAAGGACTGCCGAGCACAGATACGCAGTATTTT.

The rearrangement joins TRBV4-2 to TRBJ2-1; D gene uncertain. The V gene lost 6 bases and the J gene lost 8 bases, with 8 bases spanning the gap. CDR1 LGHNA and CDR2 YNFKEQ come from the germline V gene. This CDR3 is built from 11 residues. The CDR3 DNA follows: TGTGCCAGCAGTCAAAGCGATGAGCAGTTCTTC. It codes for CASSQSDEQFF.

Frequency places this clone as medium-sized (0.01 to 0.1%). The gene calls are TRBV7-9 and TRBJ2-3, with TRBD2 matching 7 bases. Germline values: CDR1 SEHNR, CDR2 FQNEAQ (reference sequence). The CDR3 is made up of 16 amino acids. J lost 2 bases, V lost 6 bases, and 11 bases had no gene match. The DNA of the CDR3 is TGTGCCAGCAGTTTCGCAGGCGGGAGAATCACAGATACGCAGTATTTT. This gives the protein CASSFAGGRITDTQYF.